The next 24 T cell receptor beta chains were all read from a single sample in a study of Ad26.COV2.S vaccination and SARS-CoV-2 variants. The method was immunoSEQ multiplex PCR; TCRdb's version includes in-frame clones alone and lacks a portion of them. Of about 370,000 clones in the sample, about 88% are singletons; the top ten hold approximately 3.7%. Treatment here: over 15 received Ad26.COV2.S at low or high dose, single or two shots; about five received placebo; per-sample allocation not given. Day 63 following the first vaccine or placebo injection was when the samples were taken. The sequencing here drew on peripheral blood, taken in a trial of Ad26.COV2.S vaccine versus placebo. The receptors shown here come from a person between 18 and 59 years old who received the Ad26.COV2.S COVID-19 vaccine or a placebo.

The gene calls are TRBV19 and TRBJ1-2; TRBD1 agrees at 9 bases. V shed 5 bases, J shed 5 bases, and the junction held 18 bases outside the gene matches. Germline V gives CDR1 LNHDA, CDR2 SQIVND (reference sequence). CDR3 length equals 18 residues. Here the CDR3 DNA reads TGTGCCAGTAGTCCACACCTGGGACAGGGTGATTTGCGGTATGGCTACACCTTC. It encodes CASSPHLGQGDLRYGYTF.

The genes are TRBV18 and TRBJ2-2; D might be TRBD1 (6 bases). V was pared by 1 base and J by 1 base, with 7 bases between. This CDR3 is built from 15 residues. Germline-derived CDR1 and CDR2 are KGHSH and LQKENI. The CDR3 is CASSPQTGNTGELFF. DNA of the CDR3: TGTGCCAGCTCACCACAGACAGGGAACACCGGGGAGCTGTTTTTT.

The chain has TRBV2 and TRBJ1-5; possibly TRBD1 for D (6 bases). Between the trimmed V and J ends, which lost 6 bases and 6 bases, there was a span of 15 bases. The CDR3 is 14 amino acids. Germline V lookup: CDR1 SNHLY, CDR2 FYNNEI. The CDR3 coding sequence is TGTGCCAGCAGACCTACAGGGACCGGTCAGCCCCAGCATTTT. Amino acids: CASRPTGTGQPQHF. Variable domain in full (rest from reference TRBV2 and TRBJ1-5): EPEVTQTPSHQVTQMGQEVILRCVPISNHLYFYWYRQILGQKVEFLVSFYNNEISEKSEIFDDQFSVERPDGSNFTLKIRSTKLEDSAMYFCASRPTGTGQPQHFGDGTRLSIL.

The rearrangement joins TRBV5-1 to TRBJ1-6; D is unresolved. CDR1 and CDR2 (germline): SGHRS, YFSETQ. V shed 3 bases and J shed 0 bases, with 13 bases lying between them. This CDR3 region has 17 residues. The CDR3 DNA is TGCGCCAGCAGCTCCCAGTCTCTGAGCTCCTATAATTCACCCCTCCACTTT. This codes for CASSSQSLSSYNSPLHF.

This chain connects TRBV25-1 to TRBJ1-2, with D unresolved. Trimming took off 6 bases at V and 2 bases at J, with 10 bases between the two ends. This CDR3 has 13 residues. The germline V gene encodes CDR1 MGHDK and CDR2 SYGVNS. CDR3 amino acids: CASSRTGNYGYTF. DNA of the CDR3: TGTGCCAGCAGCCGGACGGGAAACTATGGCTACACCTTC.

V and J are TRBV30 and TRBJ1-4; 7 positions agree with TRBD1. The germline V gene encodes CDR1 GTSNPN and CDR2 SVGIG (reference sequence). V lost 3 bases and J lost 4; bases outside the gene matches: 8. There are 15 residues in the CDR3. As DNA, the CDR3 is TGTGCCTGGAGCCCCAGACAGGGCTATAATGAAAAACTGTTTTTT. It specifies CAWSPRQGYNEKLFF.

J is TRBJ2-1 and V is TRBV5-1; D gene unclear. Trimming took 4 bases from V and 10 from J, leaving 18 bases between them. This CDR3 has 14 residues. Germline values: CDR1 SGHRS, CDR2 YFSETQ. This CDR3 reads CASSQSRATGEQFF. The CDR3 bases are TGCGCCAGCAGCCAGTCCCGAGCTACCGGGGAGCAGTTCTTC.

This sequence joins TRBV11-3 and TRBJ2-3, with 7 bases that match TRBD1. V was pared by 1 base and J by 10 bases, with 5 bases of the junction left unmatched. CDR3 length equals 13 residues. CDR1 SGHNT and CDR2 YENEEA come from the germline V gene. Here the CDR3 DNA reads TGTGCCAGCAGCTTAGGAGACAGGGAAGCGCAGTATTTT. Its translation: CASSLGDREAQYF.

This rearrangement joins TRBV10-1 to TRBJ2-7, with 7 bases lining up with TRBD2. Germline V gives CDR1 WNHNN, CDR2 SYGVQD (reference sequence). The CDR3 spans 14 residues. V trimming: 5 bases; J trimming: 2 bases; junction bases outside the gene matches: 6. DNA of the CDR3: TGCGCCAGCAGTCGAGCGGGGTCAACCTACGAGCAGTACTTC. Translated: CASSRAGSTYEQYF.

The chain recombines TRBV6-6 with TRBJ1-1; D gene ambiguous. CDR3 length equals 13 residues. Germline-derived CDR1 and CDR2 are MNHNY and SVGAGI (reference sequence). V lost 4 bases to trimming and J lost 3 bases, with 9 bases between them. In DNA form, the CDR3 reads TGTGCCAGCAGTTCCCTAACGCACACTGAAGCTTTCTTT. This translates into CASSSLTHTEAFF.

The chain recombines TRBV4-1 with TRBJ1-5; TRBD1 aligns across 7 bases. After removal of 4 bases from V and 5 bases from J, the junction contained 11 bases not matched to a gene. CDR1 and CDR2 from the germline V gene are MGHRA and YSYEKL. The CDR3 contains 16 residues. This CDR3 reads CASSLLGWDSDQPQHF. The CDR3 region has the DNA TGCGCCAGCAGCCTTCTAGGGTGGGACAGTGATCAGCCCCAGCATTTT.

This chain joins TRBV3-1 (or the pseudogene TRBV3-2) and TRBJ1-6; no clear D. Germline V gene sequence: CDR1 LGHDT, CDR2 YNNKEL (reference sequence). Between the trimmed V and J ends, which lost 1 base and 9 bases, there was a span of 13 bases. The CDR3 is made up of 15 amino acids. The CDR3 DNA is TGTGCCAGCAGCCAAGGGGTCACCGTGGGTTCACCCCTCCACTTT. As protein: CASSQGVTVGSPLHF.

The rearrangement links TRBV10-3 to TRBJ2-7, with a possible D match to TRBD1 (5 bases). The CDR3 contains 12 residues. V was clipped by 10 bases and J by 0 bases, with 10 bases between them. Germline CDR1 ENHRY, CDR2 SYGVKD. This chain's CDR3 is CATSQGSYEQYF. In DNA, the CDR3 is TGTGCCACGAGTCAGGGCTCCTACGAGCAGTACTTC.

The rearrangement links TRBV18 to TRBJ2-7; D is ambiguous. Looked up from germline, CDR1 is KGHSH and CDR2 is LQKENI. The CDR3 has 13 residues. Trimming took off 6 bases at V and 3 bases at J, with 12 bases between the two ends. CDR3 amino acids: CASSALDVYEQYF. In nucleotides, the CDR3 is TGTGCCAGCTCCGCCTTGGACGTCTACGAGCAGTACTTC.

J is TRBJ1-4 and V is TRBV2; D not resolved. Germline CDR1 is SNHLY and CDR2 is FYNNEI. V shed 0 bases and J shed 4 bases, with 6 bases lying between them. The CDR3 sequence is 14 residues long. The CDR3 sequence is CASSEAVDNEKLFF. CDR3 DNA sequence: TGTGCCAGCAGTGAAGCAGTAGATAATGAAAAACTGTTTTTT.

The chain links TRBV9 to TRBJ1-2; D is uncertain. The V gene's germline CDR1 is SGDLS and CDR2 YYNGEE. Trimming stripped 2 bases from V and 8 bases from J, with 19 bases between. This CDR3 is built from 15 residues. In nucleotides, the CDR3 is TGTGCCAGCAGCGTGAACGGGCAAAGATTGGGAGGCTACACCTTC. This encodes CASSVNGQRLGGYTF.

This chain's CDR3 is CASSLSGTGTYNEQFF. In DNA, the CDR3 is TGCGCCAGCAGCTTGTCGGGTACAGGGACCTACAATGAGCAGTTCTTC. This chain uses TRBV5-1 with TRBJ2-1, with D possibly matching TRBD1 (6 bases). V lost 1 base and J 2 bases, leaving 13 bases between the germline ends. CDR3 length: 16 amino acids. Germline CDR1 is SGHRS and CDR2 is YFSETQ.

The gene calls are TRBV7-9 and TRBJ2-3; the D call may be TRBD1 or TRBD2 (6 bases each). From germline, CDR1 is SEHNR and CDR2 FQNEAQ (reference sequence). The CDR3 is 13 amino acids. Trimming pared 5 bases from V and 4 bases from J, leaving 10 bases between. The CDR3 reads CASSLGGPDTQYF. The DNA for the CDR3 is TGTGCCAGCAGCCTTGGGGGGCCAGATACGCAGTATTTT.

The genes are TRBV4-1 and TRBJ1-3; D gene unclear. This CDR3 has 15 residues. Trimming removed 1 base at V and 3 bases at J, with 10 bases between. CDR1 and CDR2 from the germline V gene are MGHRA and YSYEKL. CDR3 sequence reads: CASSQVGQDGNTIYF. As DNA, the CDR3 is TGCGCCAGCAGCCAAGTTGGGCAGGATGGAAACACCATATATTTT.

The chain employs TRBV6-5 and TRBJ1-4; D ambiguous. Trimming cost V 4 bases and J 0 bases, with 12 bases left between them. The germline V gene has CDR1 MNHEY and CDR2 SVGAGI. CDR3 length: 16 residues. CDR3 DNA sequence: TGTGCCAGCAGTTCTACCGGGAGATCAACTAATGAAAAACTGTTTTTT. This gives the protein CASSSTGRSTNEKLFF.

The rearrangement links TRBV19 to TRBJ1-1; perhaps TRBD1 as D (6 bases). The V end was cut by 8 bases, the J end by 0 bases, with 13 bases between. The germline gives CDR1 LNHDA, CDR2 SQIVND (reference sequence). The CDR3 runs 14 residues. The CDR3 DNA is TGTGCCAGTCACCGAGGGGGAATGAACACTGAAGCTTTCTTT. Translated, it gives CASHRGGMNTEAFF.

The chain combines TRBV19 with TRBJ1-3; a weak D match, TRBD1 (5 bases). The CDR3 totals 15 residues. The V and J ends lost 5 bases and 1 base respectively, with 12 bases between them. Germline CDR1 reads LNHDA; CDR2 reads SQIVND (reference sequence). This CDR3 reads CASSRSRESGNTIYF. The CDR3 DNA reads as TGTGCCAGTAGTCGATCCAGGGAGTCTGGAAACACCATATATTTT.

V is TRBV20-1 and J is TRBJ2-5, with D hard to call. The CDR3 is 13 amino acids. Looked up from germline, CDR1 is DFQATT and CDR2 is SNEGSKA (reference sequence). V was pared by 3 bases and J by 7 bases, with 15 bases between. The CDR3 sequence is CSASIPEDGTQYF. CDR3 DNA: TGCAGTGCTAGTATCCCAGAGGACGGGACCCAGTACTTC.

The chain combines TRBV25-1 with TRBJ1-5; weak D call: TRBD1 (6 bases). The CDR3 loop spans 14 amino acids. V was pared by 2 bases and J by 3 bases, with 8 bases between. From germline, CDR1 is MGHDK and CDR2 SYGVNS. In DNA, the CDR3 is TGTGCCAGCAGTGAAGCAGGGGACAATCAGCCCCAGCATTTT. Its protein product is CASSEAGDNQPQHF.